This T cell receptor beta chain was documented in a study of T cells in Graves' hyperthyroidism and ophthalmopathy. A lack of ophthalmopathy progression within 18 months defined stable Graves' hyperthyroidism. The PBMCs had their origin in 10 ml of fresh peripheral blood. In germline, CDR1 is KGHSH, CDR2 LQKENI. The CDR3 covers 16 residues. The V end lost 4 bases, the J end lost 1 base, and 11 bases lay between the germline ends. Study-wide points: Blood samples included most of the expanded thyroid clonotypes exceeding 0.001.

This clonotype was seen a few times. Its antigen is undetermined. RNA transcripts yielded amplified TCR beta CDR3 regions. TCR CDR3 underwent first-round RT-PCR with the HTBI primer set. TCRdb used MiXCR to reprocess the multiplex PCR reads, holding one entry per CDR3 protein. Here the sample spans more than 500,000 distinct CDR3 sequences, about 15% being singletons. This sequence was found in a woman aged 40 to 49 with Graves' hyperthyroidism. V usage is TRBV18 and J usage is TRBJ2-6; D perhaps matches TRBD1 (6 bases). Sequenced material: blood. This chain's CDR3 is CASSLQRGSGANVLTF. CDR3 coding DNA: TGTGCCAGCTCACTACAAAGGGGGTCTGGGGCCAACGTCCTGACTTTC.